Reported below is one T cell receptor beta chain. Its specificity is not known. The ends were cut back, 7 bases at V and 9 bases at J, with 16 bases in the middle. This CDR3 is 12 amino acids long. CDR1 is SQVTM and CDR2 is ANQGSEA in the germline V gene. This record comes from a study of T cell repertoires in cytomegalovirus infection. Background on the study: Recently identified HLA-C-restricted CMV epitopes were among the peptides used. Both a matching HLA type and CMV infection were indicated by public TCR beta signatures.

The study's findings and limits: Cumulative public TCR beta family frequency identified CMV carriers with the relevant HLA. It was HLA-C-restricted CMV-specific TCR beta clonotypes that dominated the response ex vivo.

One entry per CDR3 protein results from TCRdb running MiXCR on the reads. The sample lists fewer than 900,000 distinct CDR3 sequences, roughly 29% occurring once. The source material was cultured CD8+ T cells from PBMCs, sampled from culture after CMV antigen stimulation. The V call is TRBV29-1, the J call TRBJ2-1; D ambiguous. The clonotype was recovered from a human donor in good health (CMV status not recorded). Some clones in this sample may be carry-over from other donors' samples. This CDR3 reads CSAPRPSGEQFF. The DNA of the CDR3 is TGCAGCGCCCCCCGACCTTCTGGTGAGCAGTTCTTC.